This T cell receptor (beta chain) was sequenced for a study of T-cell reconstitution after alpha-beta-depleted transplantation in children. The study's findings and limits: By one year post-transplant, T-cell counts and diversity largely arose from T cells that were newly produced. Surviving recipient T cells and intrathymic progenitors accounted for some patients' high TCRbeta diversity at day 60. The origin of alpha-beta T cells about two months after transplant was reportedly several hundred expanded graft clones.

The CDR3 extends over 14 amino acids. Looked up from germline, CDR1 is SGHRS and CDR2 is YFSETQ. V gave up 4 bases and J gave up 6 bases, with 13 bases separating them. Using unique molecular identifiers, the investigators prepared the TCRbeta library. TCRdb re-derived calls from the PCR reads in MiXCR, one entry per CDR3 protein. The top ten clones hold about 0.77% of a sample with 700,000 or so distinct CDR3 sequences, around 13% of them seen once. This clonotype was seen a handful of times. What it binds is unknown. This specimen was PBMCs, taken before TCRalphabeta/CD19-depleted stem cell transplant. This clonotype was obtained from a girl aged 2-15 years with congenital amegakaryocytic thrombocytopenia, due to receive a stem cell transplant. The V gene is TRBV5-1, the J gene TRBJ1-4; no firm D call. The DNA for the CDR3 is TGCGCCAGCAGCCCCCGAGAAGTACATGAAAAACTGTTTTTT. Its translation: CASSPREVHEKLFF.